Listed below are T cell receptor delta chains from one sample, sequenced in a study of gamma-delta chains in newborns, infants, children. TCRdb made new clone calls on the reads using CATT. The sample holds 7,500 to 10,000 delta-chain clones; 20% to 25% are singletons and the top ten take 4% to 5.5%. Sequenced: blood. These receptors were taken from a child who was a newborn, infant or young child, either healthy, febrile or measles-vaccinated (not recorded which). CDR3s include the opening cysteine and the closing phenylalanine or tryptophan. A D gene is named only where the DNA matches it firmly. Expanded clones get a size class; other rows say once, few or many, or leave the size out.

V gene	D gene	J gene	clone size	CDR3 protein	CDR3 DNA
TRDV2	-	TRDJ3	few	CACDTAERKFSWDTRQMFF	TGTGCCTGTGACACCGCAGAGCGAAAATTCTCCTGGGACACCCGACAGATGTTTTTC
TRDV2	TRDD3	TRDJ1	-	CACDTIGLGDTAGTDKLIF	TGTGCCTGTGACACGATAGGACTGGGGGATACGGCGGGGACCGATAAACTCATCTTT
TRDV2	-	TRDJ1	medium-sized	CACEGVQYTDKLIF	TGTGCCTGTGAGGGGGTCCAGTACACCGATAAACTCATCTTT
TRDV2	TRDD3	TRDJ1	medium-sized	CACDTLGDTDDKLIF	TGTGCCTGTGACACCCTGGGGGATACCGACGATAAACTCATCTTT
TRDV2	-	TRDJ1	few	CACDTLEGGMTVGANTDKLIF	TGTGCCTGTGACACCCTAGAGGGTGGTATGACGGTGGGGGCCAACACCGATAAACTCATCTTT
TRDV2	TRDD3	TRDJ1	medium-sized	CACDTMVGGYATDKLIF	TGTGCCTGTGACACCATGGTTGGGGGATACGCCACCGATAAACTCATCTTT
TRDV2	TRDD3	TRDJ1	medium-sized	CACDTVLGADKLIF	TGTGCCTGTGACACCGTGCTGGGGGCCGATAAACTCATCTTT
TRDV2	TRDD3	TRDJ1	-	CACDDVLGYTIPSKLTF	TGTGCCTGTGACGATGTACTGGGGTATACAATCCCCTCTAAACTCACCTTT
TRDV2	TRDD3	TRDJ1	few	CACDSITGGSIDTDKLIF	TGTGCCTGTGACTCGATAACTGGGGGATCCATTGACACCGATAAACTCATCTTT
TRDV2	TRDD3	TRDJ3	few	CACDTGLGESSWDTRQMFF	TGTGCCTGTGACACCGGACTGGGGGAGAGCTCCTGGGACACCCGACAGATGTTTTTC
TRDV2	TRDD3	TRDJ3	few	CACDTAVGDTISKRSWDTRQMFF	TGTGCCTGTGACACCGCGGTGGGGGATACGATCTCCAAGCGCTCCTGGGACACCCGACAGATGTTTTTC
TRDV2	-	TRDJ1	-	CACDALRHDSLSSYTDKLIF	TGTGCCTGTGACGCCCTTAGGCACGATTCATTATCCTCGTACACCGATAAACTCATCTTT
TRDV2	TRDD3	TRDJ1	few	CACDTLELGDTDKLIF	TGTGCCTGTGACACCCTAGAGCTGGGGGATACCGATAAACTCATCTTT
TRDV2	TRDD3	TRDJ2	few	CACDLLLGDTSALTAQLFF	TGTGCCTGTGACTTATTACTGGGGGATACCAGTGCTTTGACAGCACAACTCTTCTTT
TRDV2	-	TRDJ1	-	CACDSLLRGGPYTDKLIF	TGTGCCTGTGACAGTCTCCTACGAGGGGGTCCTTACACCGATAAACTCATCTTT
TRDV2	TRDD3	TRDJ1	-	CACDTVDSLGDLLTYTDKLIF	TGTGCCTGTGACACCGTCGACTCACTGGGGGACCTCCTGACTTACACCGATAAACTCATCTTT
TRDV2	TRDD3	TRDJ1	-	CACYGVGDKTDKLIF	TGTGCCTGCTACGGGGTGGGGGACAAGACCGATAAACTCATCTTT
TRDV2	TRDD3	TRDJ1	-	CACDTVFSYEGGGYSSGTDKLIF	TGTGCCTGTGACACCGTTTTTTCCTACGAAGGTGGGGGATACTCTTCGGGAACCGATAAACTCATCTTT
TRDV2	TRDD3	TRDJ1	few	CACDILGTHTDKLIF	TGTGCCTGTGACATACTGGGGACCCACACCGATAAACTCATCTTT
TRDV2	TRDD3	TRDJ1	few	CACDSLILGEDVYTDKLIF	TGTGCCTGTGACTCCCTTATACTGGGGGAAGACGTGTACACCGATAAACTCATCTTT
TRDV2	TRDD2	TRDJ1	-	CAGEGLPTEGETDKLIF	TGTGCCGGAGAAGGCCTTCCTACGGAGGGGGAGACCGATAAACTCATCTTT
TRDV2	TRDD3	TRDJ1	few	CACDKLLGDTDKLIF	TGTGCCTGTGACAAGCTCCTGGGGGATACGGATAAACTCATCTTT
TRDV1	-	TRDJ1	few	CALGETIAPDKLIF	TGTGCTCTTGGGGAAACTATCGCCCCCGATAAACTCATCTTT
TRDV2	TRDD3	TRDJ1	-	CACVSLGDETRTDKLIF	TGTGCCTGTGTTTCCTTGGGGGATGAAACTCGCACCGATAAACTCATCTTT
TRDV2	-	TRDJ1	-	CACDTVWTGGLTIYTDNIIF	TGTGCCTGTGACACCGTCTGGACGGGGGGACTAACCATTTACACCGATAACATCATCTTT
TRDV2	TRDD3	TRDJ1	few	CACDTVPVLGDKRYTDKLIF	TGTGCCTGTGACACCGTCCCGGTACTGGGGGATAAAAGGTACACCGATAAACTCATCTTT
TRDV2	-	TRDJ1	-	CACDTVSTNWTYTDKLIF	TGTGCCTGTGACACCGTTAGTACTAACTGGACGTACACCGATAAACTCATCTTT
TRDV3	TRDD3	TRDJ1	-	CAYPAWGIRVDKLIF	TGTGCCTACCCCGCATGGGGGATACGCGTCGATAAACTCATCTTT
TRDV2	TRDD3	TRDJ1	few	CACDTVPGLGAIPKLIF	TGTGCCTGTGACACCGTCCCTGGCCTGGGGGCAATCCCGAAACTCATCTTT
TRDV2	TRDD3	TRDJ3	-	CACDTATGGPPRSWDTRQMFF	TGTGCCTGTGACACCGCTACTGGGGGACCCCCTCGCTCCTGGGACACCCGACAGATGTTTTTC
TRDV1	TRDD3	TRDJ1	few	CALGVLTGGPLDKLIF	TGTGCTCTTGGGGTTCTTACTGGGGGACCCCTCGATAAACTCATCTTT
TRDV1	-	TRDJ1	-	CALGELYSPARDWELGADKLIF	TGTGCTCTTGGGGAACTATATTCTCCCGCGCGGGACTGGGAACTTGGTGCCGATAAACTCATCTTT
TRDV2	-	TRDJ1	medium-sized	CACDTLPGGDFQSDKLIF	TGTGCCTGTGACACCCTCCCTGGTGGGGATTTCCAAAGCGATAAACTCATCTTT
TRDV1	TRDD3	TRDJ4	-	CALGVLNQQPFVLGDTRPLIF	TGTGCTCTTGGGGTCCTAAACCAACAACCTTTCGTACTGGGGGATACACGACCCCTGATCTTT
TRDV2	TRDD3	TRDJ3	-	CACDPTGGYASSWDTRQMFF	TGTGCCTGTGACCCAACTGGGGGATACGCGAGCTCCTGGGACACCCGACAGATGTTTTTC
TRDV2	TRDD3	TRDJ1	-	CACDKLGDSTDKLIF	TGTGCCTGTGACAAACTGGGGGATAGTACCGATAAACTCATCTTT
TRDV2	-	TRDJ1	medium-sized	CACDKLGMYTDKLIF	TGTGCCTGTGACAAGCTGGGGATGTACACCGATAAACTCATCTTT
TRDV2	TRDD3	TRDJ1	few	CACDTLGTGGYGGTDKLIF	TGTGCCTGTGACACCCTCGGTACTGGGGGATACGGCGGCACCGATAAACTCATCTTT
TRDV2	TRDD3	TRDJ1	-	CACDTVSTGGQLRNKLIF	TGTGCCTGTGACACCGTCAGTACTGGGGGACAACTCAGAAATAAACTCATCTTT
TRDV2	-	TRDJ1	medium-sized	CACDPVTEIDKLIF	TGTGCCTGTGACCCCGTTACTGAAATCGATAAACTCATCTTT
TRDV2	TRDD3	TRDJ1	few	CACDTWGIPDKLIF	TGTGCCTGTGACACTTGGGGGATACCCGATAAACTCATCTTT
TRDV2	TRDD3	TRDJ1	-	CAGESVGDSDKLIF	TGTGCCGGTGAAAGCGTGGGGGATTCCGATAAACTCATCTTT
TRDV2	-	TRDJ3	-	CACDTAGVSSWDTRQMFF	TGTGCCTGTGACACCGCGGGGGTCAGCTCCTGGGACACCCGACAGATGTTTTTC